This entry lists 19 T cell receptor beta chains sequenced from one sample in a study of blood T cells in healthy people across ages. The authors ran a second PCR of roughly 6 to 12 cycles using a sample-barcoded 5' primer and a J-beta primer mix. TCRdb reprocessed the 5' RACE reads with MiXCR, giving one entry per CDR3 protein. The repertoire holds roughly 800,000 distinct CDR3 sequences, with 35% to 40% as singletons. The sequencing sample was made of blood. The receptor source for this set is a man between 18 and 29 years old in good health.

The table lists this clonotype with many counts. The V call is TRBV12-3 or TRBV12-4, the J call TRBJ2-3, with D perhaps matching TRBD2 (6 bases). The CDR3 has 13 amino acids. The V and J ends lost 6 bases and 10 bases respectively, with 17 bases between them. DNA of the CDR3: TGTGCCAGCAGCCCTACTACTAGCTGGGCGCAGTATTTT. Translated: CASSPTTSWAQYF.

In this sample, this clonotype turned up a few times. The chain is built from TRBV14 and TRBJ1-6; D unclear. V lost 0 bases and J lost 9, with 9 bases in between. CDR1 and CDR2 (germline): SGHDN, FVKESK. The CDR3 runs to 14 residues. CDR3 bases: TGTGCCAGCAGCCAAGACATAGGGTTTTCACCCCTCCACTTT. Translation: CASSQDIGFSPLHF.

The chain is built from TRBV6-1 and TRBJ1-4; D not certain. Germline CDR1 MNHNS, CDR2 SASEGT. The CDR3 runs 15 residues. V lost 2 bases and J 4 bases, leaving 11 bases between the germline ends. CDR3 DNA: TGTGCCAGCAGTGAACTTTCGGGTGGTAATGAAAAACTGTTTTTT. The encoded protein is CASSELSGGNEKLFF.

A word on this clonotype: Given a much more abundant clone one base away, this may be a read error. CDR3 DNA: TGCAGTGCTAGAGACCAAATTAGCGGGGGCATGCAGTATTTT. Translated, it gives CSARDQISGGMQYF. The J gene is TRBJ2-3, the V gene TRBV20-1; 9 bases line up with TRBD2. CDR3 length: 14 amino acids. Germline V gene data show CDR1 as DFQATT and CDR2 as SNEGSKA (reference sequence). Losses at the gene ends were 0 bases for V and 11 bases for J; bases not matched to a gene: 9.

Worth noting for this clonotype: The junction and the germline gene differ at one end; a read error may be behind it. The CDR3 sequence is CASSPPSSDTRYF. DNA of the CDR3: TGTGCCAGCTCACCACCGAGTTCAGATACGCGGTATTTT. V and J are TRBV18 and TRBJ2-3; D is unclear. CDR3 length equals 13 residues. Germline CDR1 reads KGHSH; CDR2 reads LQKENI.

V is TRBV30 and J is TRBJ2-7, with D perhaps matching TRBD1 or TRBD2 (6 bases each). This CDR3 comprises 13 residues. Trimming stripped 2 bases from V and 6 bases from J, with 14 bases between. The germline CDR1 and CDR2 sequences are GTSNPN and SVGIG (reference sequence). Here the CDR3 DNA reads TGTGCCTGGAGTCAATGGGGGGCTAGCGAGCAGTACTTC. Protein product: CAWSQWGASEQYF. The full variable domain, rest sourced from reference TRBV30 and TRBJ2-7, is SQTIHQWPATLVQPVGSPLSLECTVEGTSNPNLYWYRQAAGRGLQLLFYSVGIGQISSEVPQNLSASRPQDRQFILSSKKLLLSDSGFYLCAWSQWGASEQYFGPGTRLTVT.

The chain uses TRBV7-9 and TRBJ2-7; perhaps TRBD2 as D (5 bases). Per the germline V gene, CDR1 is SEHNR and CDR2 is FQNEAQ (reference sequence). The CDR3 sequence is 14 residues long. The germline V and J ends were trimmed by 3 bases and 7 bases, with 16 bases remaining between them. The CDR3 here is CASSFRTSPTEQYF. In nucleotides, the CDR3 is TGTGCCAGCAGCTTCCGAACTAGTCCTACAGAGCAGTACTTC. The complete variable domain, with remaining parts taken from reference TRBV7-9 and TRBJ2-7, reads DTGVSQNPRHKITKRGQNVTFRCDPISEHNRLYWYRQTLGQGPEFLTYFQNEAQLEKSRLLSDRFSAERPKGSFSTLEIQRTEQGDSAMYLCASSFRTSPTEQYFGPGTRLTVT.

There are a few counts of this clonotype. The chain uses TRBV20-1 and TRBJ1-4, with D possibly matching TRBD1 (6 bases). The germline CDR1 and CDR2 sequences are DFQATT and SNEGSKA (reference sequence). Trimming left V 6 bases short and J 7 bases short, with 24 bases between. The CDR3 loop spans 16 amino acids. CDR3: CSAILGGGTVGEKLFF. Written as DNA, the CDR3 is TGCAGTGCAATATTAGGAGGGGGAACGGTCGGTGAAAAACTGTTTTTT.

This clonotype was detected a few times. An end of the junction differs from the germline gene, which may be a read error. The chain couples TRBV6-5 to TRBJ2-1, with D unclear. Germline CDR1 reads MNHEY; CDR2 reads SVGAGI. There are 14 residues in the CDR3. The CDR3 here is CASSDSGGYNEQFF. The CDR3 DNA follows: TGTGCCAGCAGTGACTCGGGCGGTTACAATGAGCAGTTCTTC.

This clonotype was seen many times. The J gene is TRBJ2-7, the V gene TRBV7-9; tentative D call: TRBD1 (6 bases). Germline V gives CDR1 SEHNR, CDR2 FQNEAQ (reference sequence). CDR3 length equals 16 residues. Trimming removed 3 bases at V and 0 bases at J, with 15 bases between. The CDR3 DNA follows: TGTGCCAGCAGCTTGGACAGCTTAGAGGTCTCCTACGAGCAGTACTTC. Translation: CASSLDSLEVSYEQYF. The whole variable domain, filled in from reference TRBV7-9 and TRBJ2-7, reads DTGVSQNPRHKITKRGQNVTFRCDPISEHNRLYWYRQTLGQGPEFLTYFQNEAQLEKSRLLSDRFSAERPKGSFSTLEIQRTEQGDSAMYLCASSLDSLEVSYEQYFGPGTRLTVT.

This chain uses TRBV6-5 with TRBJ1-6; a weak D match, TRBD1 (6 bases). Germline CDR1 reads MNHEY; CDR2 reads SVGAGI. V dropped 2 bases and J dropped 5 bases, with 16 bases sitting between them. There are 17 residues in the CDR3. DNA for the CDR3: TGTGCCAGCAGTTACATGGACCCCCGACAGGATAATTCACCCCTCCACTTT. Amino acid sequence: CASSYMDPRQDNSPLHF.

The chain recombines TRBV5-1 with TRBJ2-1, with 8 bases identical to TRBD1. The CDR3 consists of 16 residues. Germline lookup yields CDR1 SGHRS and CDR2 YFSETQ. The V and J ends lost 1 base and 5 bases, in that order; junction bases with no gene match: 8. DNA of the CDR3: TGCGCCAGCAGCTTGAACTCCAGGGGGCATGACAATGAGCAGTTCTTC. The encoded protein is CASSLNSRGHDNEQFF.

This chain connects TRBV20-1 to TRBJ2-1, with TRBD1 matching 8 bases. V trimming: 5 bases; J trimming: 12 bases; junction bases outside the gene matches: 0. The CDR3 extends over 9 amino acids. Germline CDR1 reads DFQATT; CDR2 reads SNEGSKA (reference sequence). CDR3 bases: TGCAGTGCTGGGACAGGGCAGTTCTTC. This translates into CSAGTGQFF.

This clonotype showed up many times. The chain combines TRBV20-1 with TRBJ1-4, with a tentative D call TRBD1 (5 bases). This CDR3 spans 14 amino acids. Trimming stripped 2 bases from V and 3 bases from J, with 10 bases between. Germline lookup yields CDR1 DFQATT and CDR2 SNEGSKA (reference sequence). The CDR3 spells CSARPWDSNEKLFF. As DNA, the CDR3 is TGCAGTGCTAGACCTTGGGACTCTAATGAAAAACTGTTTTTT.

This clonotype was observed at least ten times. The V and J genes are TRBV20-1 and TRBJ2-1, with a tentative D call TRBD1 (6 bases). The V gene's germline CDR1 is DFQATT and CDR2 SNEGSKA (reference sequence). CDR3 length equals 15 residues. Trimming removed 7 bases from V and 4 bases from J, with 20 bases in between. As DNA, the CDR3 is TGCAGTGGAGACGTTACAGGGTTTCCGTACAATGAGCAGTTCTTC. Its translation is CSGDVTGFPYNEQFF.

At least ten counts were recorded for this clonotype. The chain recombines TRBV5-1 with TRBJ2-3, with unresolved D. This CDR3 has 15 residues. V lost 4 bases, J lost 3 bases, and 15 bases lay in between. Germline V gene data show CDR1 as SGHRS and CDR2 as YFSETQ. CDR3 nucleotides: TGCGCCAGCAGCATGGACGGCCCCGAGACAGATACGCAGTATTTT. It encodes CASSMDGPETDTQYF.

V is TRBV6-2 or TRBV6-3 and J is TRBJ1-1; D remains ambiguous. The CDR3 sequence is 16 residues long. V was cut by 5 bases and J by 1 base, with 17 bases left in between. Germline V gene lookup returns CDR1 MNHEY and CDR2 SVGEGT. DNA for the CDR3: TGTGCCAGCAGTACACCGGGAAAATTAAAGAACACTGAAGCTTTCTTT. It encodes CASSTPGKLKNTEAFF.

In this sample, this clonotype turned up a few times. This chain links TRBV11-2 with TRBJ2-7; D ambiguous. Germline V gene lookup returns CDR1 SGHAT and CDR2 FQNNGV. V lost 0 bases to trimming and J lost 6 bases, with 12 bases between them. This CDR3 is built from 14 residues. CDR3 sequence (DNA): TGTGCCAGCAGCTTAGATATTGTAGGTACCGAGCAGTACTTC. The encoded protein is CASSLDIVGTEQYF.

The chain joins TRBV6-2 or TRBV6-3 to TRBJ2-3, with D possibly matching TRBD1 (6 bases). This CDR3 has 15 amino acids. From germline, CDR1 is MNHEY and CDR2 SVGEGT. V was clipped by 7 bases and J by 0 bases, with 14 bases between them. CDR3 DNA: TGTGCCAGCACCCACGGACAGTCTAGCACAGATACGCAGTATTTT. It translates to CASTHGQSSTDTQYF.